The 5 T cell receptor beta chains in this list originate from one sample, sequenced in a study of T-cell memory formation after mild COVID-19. MiXCR was run by TCRdb on the 5' RACE reads, yielding one entry per CDR3 protein. The sample consists of approximately 230,000 distinct CDR3 sequences, roughly 15% of them appearing once. The specimen sequenced was PBMCs or a T cell subset sorted from them (not recorded which). The receptors originated from a man between 18 and 35 years old who had mild COVID-19 (a few samples of this study predate the infection). Cell type and time point are not known.

This clonotype was observed a handful of times. V and J are TRBV4-2 and TRBJ2-6; D ambiguous. Germline CDR1 LGHNA, CDR2 YNFKEQ. Trimming left V 3 bases short and J 2 bases short, with 11 bases between. This CDR3 is 16 amino acids long. The CDR3 nucleotides read TGTGCCAGCAGCCAGAGACTTTCCCCTGGGGCCAACGTCCTGACTTTC. The encoded protein is CASSQRLSPGANVLTF.

The chain links TRBV4-3 to TRBJ2-1; D is ambiguous. Per germline, CDR1 LGHNA and CDR2 YSLEER. The CDR3 has 11 amino acids. V was shortened by 3 bases and J by 7 bases, with 4 bases between the two germline ends. The CDR3 nucleotides read TGCGCCAGCAGCCACAGGAATGAGCAGTTCTTC. Its protein is CASSHRNEQFF.

The chain couples TRBV7-9 to TRBJ2-7; 7 bases match TRBD1. The CDR3 is 13 amino acids. CDR1 and CDR2 from the germline V gene are SEHNR and FQNEAQ (reference sequence). V shed 4 bases, J shed 7 bases, and the junction held 7 bases outside the gene matches. The CDR3 is CASSSPQGDEQYV. The CDR3 bases are TGTGCCAGCAGCTCCCCCCAGGGGGATGAGCAGTACGTC.

The rearrangement links TRBV5-6 to TRBJ1-2; D not resolved. The length of the CDR3 is 15 residues. Germline-derived CDR1 and CDR2 are SGHDT and YYEEEE. Trimming left V 0 bases short and J 4 bases short, with 13 bases between. The CDR3 bases are TGTGCCAGCAGCTTGGATGCTTCCGGGCCCTATGGCTACACCTTC. This codes for CASSLDASGPYGYTF.

V is TRBV20-1 and J is TRBJ1-1; D is unclear. Germline V gene data show CDR1 as DFQATT and CDR2 as SNEGSKA (reference sequence). The CDR3 contains 14 residues. The CDR3 spells CSIYINPLNTEAFF. CDR3 nucleotide sequence: TGCAGCATATACATAAACCCATTGAACACTGAAGCTTTCTTT.